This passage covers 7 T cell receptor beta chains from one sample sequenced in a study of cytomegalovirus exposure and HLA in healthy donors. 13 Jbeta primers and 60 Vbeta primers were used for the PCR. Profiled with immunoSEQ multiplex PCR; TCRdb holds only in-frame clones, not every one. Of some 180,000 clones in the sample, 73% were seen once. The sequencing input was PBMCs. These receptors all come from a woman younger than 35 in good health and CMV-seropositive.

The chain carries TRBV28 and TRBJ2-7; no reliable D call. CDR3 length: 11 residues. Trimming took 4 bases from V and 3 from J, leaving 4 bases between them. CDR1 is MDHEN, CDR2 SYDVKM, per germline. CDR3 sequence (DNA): TGTGCCAGCAGTTCAAACTACGAGCAGTACTTC. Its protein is CASSSNYEQYF. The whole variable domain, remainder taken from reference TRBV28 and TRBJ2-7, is DVKVTQSSRYLVKRTGEKVFLECVQDMDHENMFWYRQDPGLGLRLIYFSYDVKMKEKGDIPEGYSVSREKKERFSLILESASTNQTSMYLCASSSNYEQYFGPGTRLTVT.

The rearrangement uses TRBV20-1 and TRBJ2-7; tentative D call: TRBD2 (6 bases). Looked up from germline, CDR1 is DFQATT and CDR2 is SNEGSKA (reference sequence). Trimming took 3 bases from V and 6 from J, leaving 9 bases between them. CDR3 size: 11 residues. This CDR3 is CSAREGFEQYF. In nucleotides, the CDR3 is TGCAGTGCTAGGGAGGGCTTCGAGCAGTACTTC.

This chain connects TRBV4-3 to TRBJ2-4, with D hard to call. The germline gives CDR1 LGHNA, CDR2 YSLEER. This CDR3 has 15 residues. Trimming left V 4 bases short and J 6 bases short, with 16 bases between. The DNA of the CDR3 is TGCGCCAGCAGCCCACACCGCGAACCGGGAAACATTCAGTACTTC. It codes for CASSPHREPGNIQYF.

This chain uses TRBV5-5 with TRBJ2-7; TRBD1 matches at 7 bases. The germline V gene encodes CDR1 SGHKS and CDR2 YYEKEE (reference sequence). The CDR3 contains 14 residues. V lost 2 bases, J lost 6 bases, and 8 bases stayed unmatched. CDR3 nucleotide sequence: TGTGCCAGCAGCTTATGGGGGCAGGGGGTCGAGCAGTACTTC. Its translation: CASSLWGQGVEQYF.

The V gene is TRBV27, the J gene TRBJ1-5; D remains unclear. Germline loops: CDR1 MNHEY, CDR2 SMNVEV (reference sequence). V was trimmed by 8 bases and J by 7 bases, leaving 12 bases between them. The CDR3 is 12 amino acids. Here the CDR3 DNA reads TGTGCCAGCGGAGAGGGTAGACAGCCCCAGCATTTT. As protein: CASGEGRQPQHF.

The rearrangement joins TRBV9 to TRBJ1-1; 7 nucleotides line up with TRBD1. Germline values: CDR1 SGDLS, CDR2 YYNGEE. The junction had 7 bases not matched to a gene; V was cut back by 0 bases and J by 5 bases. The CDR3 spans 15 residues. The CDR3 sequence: CASSVEGGGLTEAFF. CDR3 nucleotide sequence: TGTGCCAGCAGCGTAGAAGGGGGCGGGTTGACTGAAGCTTTCTTT.

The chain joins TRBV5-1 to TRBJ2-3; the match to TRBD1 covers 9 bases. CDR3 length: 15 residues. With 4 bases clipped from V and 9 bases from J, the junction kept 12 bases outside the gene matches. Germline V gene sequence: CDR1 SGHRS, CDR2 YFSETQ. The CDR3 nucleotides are TGCGCCAGCAGCCTGATTAACAGGGGGCGACGGACGCAGTATTTT. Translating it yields CASSLINRGRRTQYF.